Detailed here is one TCR beta chain. Its antigen is as yet unknown. The data derive from a study of cytomegalovirus exposure and HLA in healthy donors. The PCR made use of 60 Vbeta and 13 Jbeta primers. Assay used: immunoSEQ multiplex PCR; TCRdb lists only in-frame clones, some missing. The sample contains over 150,000 clones, around 69% of which appear only once. CDR3 size: 13 residues. Trimming left V 8 bases short and J 9 bases short, with 17 bases between. Germline CDR1 SNHLY, CDR2 FYNNEI. Notes on the study in general: Differences between HLA loci emerged in a later analysis of TCR association rates, with DRB1 most and HLA-C fewest.

The source material was PBMCs. The chain combines TRBV2 with TRBJ1-5; possibly TRBD1 for D (5 bases). The clonotype comes from a woman aged 25 to 39 in good health and CMV-seronegative. The CDR3 DNA is TGTGCCAGCGGCGGGACTCGCATCATGCCCCAGCATTTT. Its translation: CASGGTRIMPQHF.